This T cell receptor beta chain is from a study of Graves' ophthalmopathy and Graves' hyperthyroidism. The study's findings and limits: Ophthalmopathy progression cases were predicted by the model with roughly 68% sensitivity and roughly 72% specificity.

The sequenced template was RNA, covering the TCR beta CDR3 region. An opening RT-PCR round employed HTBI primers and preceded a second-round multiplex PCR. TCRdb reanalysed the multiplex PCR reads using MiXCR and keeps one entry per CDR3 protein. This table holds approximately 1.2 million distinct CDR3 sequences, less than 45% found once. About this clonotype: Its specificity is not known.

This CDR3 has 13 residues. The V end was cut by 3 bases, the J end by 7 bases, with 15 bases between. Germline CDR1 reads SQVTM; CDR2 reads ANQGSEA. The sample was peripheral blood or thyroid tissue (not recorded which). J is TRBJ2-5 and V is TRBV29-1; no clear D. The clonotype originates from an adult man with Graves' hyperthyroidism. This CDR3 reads CSVDWAGLGTQYF. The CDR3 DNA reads TGCAGCGTTGATTGGGCCGGATTAGGGACCCAGTACTTC.